The T cell receptor beta chain under discussion was sequenced for a study of OX40 agonist ivuxolimab in advanced cancers. Study in general: In this cohort, patients received ivuxolimab, an agonistic anti-OX40 (CD134) antibody. Age averaged 60 years (range roughly 20 to 90), and 70% to 85% were male. Notes on the study in general: CD4+ and CD8+ T cells in blood underwent clonal expansion by week 6 at 0.1 to 3.0 mg/kg. Expanded clones belonging to CD8+ T cells outnumbered, on average, those of CD4+.

V dropped 3 bases and J dropped 4 bases, with 9 bases sitting between them. This CDR3 has 13 residues. CDR1 is SGDLS and CDR2 is YYNGEE in the germline V gene. Sequencing used immunoSEQ multiplex PCR; TCRdb keeps in-frame clones, though not all of them. The data hold some 43,000 clones, with around 94% observed a single time. Concerning this clone itself: Antigen: not known.

The chain is built from TRBV9 and TRBJ2-3; the D is unclear. Material: CD4+ or CD8+ T cells sorted from blood, obtained in a trial of the OX40 agonist ivuxolimab. This TCR was recovered from an adult with an advanced solid tumor such as melanoma, head and neck, liver or kidney cancer. Here the CDR3 DNA reads TGTGCCAGCAGCGCCTTAGGGTCAGATACGCAGTATTTT. Residues: CASSALGSDTQYF.